Listed below are T cell receptor beta chains from one sample, sequenced in a study of OX40 agonist ivuxolimab in advanced cancers. Only in-frame clones appear in the TCRdb table, and some are missing; sequencing was by immunoSEQ multiplex PCR. The table shows under 95,000 clones, with 86% occurring only once. The sample consisted of CD4+ or CD8+ T cells sorted from blood, taken in a trial of the OX40 agonist ivuxolimab. Receptor source: an adult with an advanced solid tumor such as melanoma, head and neck, liver or kidney cancer. Both conserved end residues are part of each CDR3. The D gene is left open where the match is weak. Size is omitted from some rows. Given values are once, few, many or a class for expanded clones.

J: TRBJ1-2; V: TRBV7-2; D: TRBD1; size: NA; DNA: TGTGCCAGCAGCCAGGGACAGGGCGATGGCTACACCTTC; CDR3: CASSQGQGDGYTF
J: TRBJ2-7; V: TRBV27; D: NA; size: NA; DNA: TGTGCCAGCAGTTTATCAGGGGACCCCCGGGAGCAGTACTTC; CDR3: CASSLSGDPREQYF
J: TRBJ2-3; V: TRBV7-6; D: NA; size: NA; DNA: TGTGCCAGCAGCTTAGGTGGAGGGGAGCTAATCACAGATACGCAGTATTTT; CDR3: CASSLGGGELITDTQYF
J: TRBJ1-6; V: TRBV18; D: NA; size: NA; DNA: TGTGCCAGCTCACCTACAGGAGGGGGTGTAGGTTCACCCCTCCACTTT; CDR3: CASSPTGGGVGSPLHF
J: TRBJ2-7; V: TRBV6-1; D: NA; size: NA; DNA: TGTGCCAGCAGTGGACAGGCCACCTACGAGCAGTACTTC; CDR3: CASSGQATYEQYF
J: TRBJ1-5; V: TRBV2; D: NA; size: NA; DNA: TGTGCCAGCAGTGGGGGTAGGGGGGCTCAGCCCCAGCATTTT; CDR3: CASSGGRGAQPQHF
J: TRBJ2-1; V: TRBV7-2; D: NA; size: NA; DNA: TGTGCCAGCAGCCCGCGCCAGGTTGAGCAGTTCTTC; CDR3: CASSPRQVEQFF
J: TRBJ1-2; V: TRBV11-3; D: NA; size: few; DNA: TGTGCCAGCAGCTTAGTTGGGGGGTCGGCTAACTATGGCTACACCTTC; CDR3: CASSLVGGSANYGYTF
J: TRBJ2-2; V: TRBV7-7; D: TRBD1; size: NA; DNA: TGTGCTAGCAGCGAATCCCCCGGGACAGGGGGCTCCGGGGAGCTGTTTTTT; CDR3: CASSESPGTGGSGELFF
J: TRBJ1-4; V: TRBV5-5; D: NA; size: NA; DNA: TGTGCCAGCAGCTTGGCCGGAACCCGGTCGGCAAAACTGTTTTTT; CDR3: CASSLAGTRSAKLFF
J: TRBJ1-6; V: TRBV6-5; D: NA; size: NA; DNA: TGTGCCAGCAGGGGATCCAGCTCCTATAATTCACCCCTCCACTTT; CDR3: CASRGSSSYNSPLHF
J: TRBJ2-1; V: TRBV7-6; D: TRBD1; size: NA; DNA: TGTGCCAGCAGCTCCAGGACAGGATCCTCCTACAATGAGCAGTTCTTC; CDR3: CASSSRTGSSYNEQFF
J: TRBJ2-7; V: TRBV30; D: NA; size: NA; DNA: TGTGCCTGGAGTGTAGATGTGTGGCGGGACAAGTACTACGAGCAGTACTTC; CDR3: CAWSVDVWRDKYYEQYF
J: TRBJ2-3; V: TRBV30; D: NA; size: NA; DNA: TGTGCCTGGAGGAAGGAAAGGAATCTGCGGGGTACGCAGTATTTT; CDR3: CAWRKERNLRGTQYF
J: TRBJ1-2; V: TRBV29-1; D: NA; size: NA; DNA: TGCAGCGTTGGGGTTCACACCTTC; CDR3: CSVGVHTF
J: TRBJ1-6; V: TRBV28; D: TRBD1; size: NA; DNA: TGTGCCAGCAGTGGGGGACAGGTCAGAGGTTCACCCCTCCACTTT; CDR3: CASSGGQVRGSPLHF
J: TRBJ2-7; V: TRBV19; D: TRBD2; size: NA; DNA: TGTGCCAGTAGTCGGGGGGGCAAATACGAGCAGTACTTC; CDR3: CASSRGGKYEQYF
J: TRBJ1-6; V: TRBV6-5; D: NA; size: NA; DNA: TGTGCCAGCAGTTACGGGGACTTCTATAATTCACCCCTCCACTTT; CDR3: CASSYGDFYNSPLHF
J: TRBJ1-5; V: TRBV15; D: NA; size: NA; DNA: TGTGCCACCAGCAGGGATACAGGGAATGGCAATCAGCCCCAGCATTTT; CDR3: CATSRDTGNGNQPQHF
J: TRBJ1-4; V: TRBV7-8; D: TRBD1; size: NA; DNA: TGTGCCAGCAGCCAACAGGGGGCAAGGAATGAAAAACTGTTTTTT; CDR3: CASSQQGARNEKLFF
J: TRBJ2-2; V: TRBV6-5; D: NA; size: NA; DNA: TGTGCCAGCAGGATCCCACAGGGTTCCGGGGAGCTGTTTTTT; CDR3: CASRIPQGSGELFF
J: TRBJ2-2; V: TRBV5-5; D: TRBD2; size: NA; DNA: TGCGCCAGCAGCCACCGCCTCGGGTTAGCGGGACACACCGGGGAGCTGTTTTTT; CDR3: CASSHRLGLAGHTGELFF
J: TRBJ1-2; V: TRBV9; D: NA; size: NA; DNA: TGTGCCAGCAGCCCTAATGCGAGGGTCGTTAACTTC; CDR3: CASSPNARVVNF
J: TRBJ1-1; V: TRBV7-2; D: TRBD1; size: NA; DNA: TGTGCCAGCAGCTTACTCCGACAGGGGGCCACTGAAGCTTTCTTT; CDR3: CASSLLRQGATEAFF
J: TRBJ2-1; V: TRBV7-9; D: NA; size: NA; DNA: TGTGCCAGCAACACCAACGGGCCGTTACGGGACAATGAGCAGTTCTTC; CDR3: CASNTNGPLRDNEQFF
J: TRBJ2-5; V: TRBV9; D: NA; size: NA; DNA: TGTGCCAGCAGCGTAGGGGGGATTGAGACCCAGTACTTC; CDR3: CASSVGGIETQYF
J: TRBJ1-1; V: TRBV4-1; D: NA; size: once; DNA: TGCGCCAGCAGCCGACGGGGAGGCCTCATGAACACTGAAGCTTTCTTT; CDR3: CASSRRGGLMNTEAFF
J: TRBJ1-1; V: TRBV7-6; D: TRBD1; size: NA; DNA: TGTGCCAGCAGCTCAGGGGACAGGGGGCGATATTGGACTGAAGCTTTCTTT; CDR3: CASSSGDRGRYWTEAFF
J: TRBJ2-7; V: TRBV21-1; D: NA; size: NA; DNA: TGTGCCAGCAGCAGACTCACAGGGGGCGAGCAGTACTTC; CDR3: CASSRLTGGEQYF
J: TRBJ2-7; V: TRBV27; D: NA; size: once; DNA: TGTGCCAGCAGCAGGGGGGGCGGGTCTAGCTCCTACGAGCAGTACTTC; CDR3: CASSRGGGSSSYEQYF
J: TRBJ1-2; V: TRBV5-1; D: NA; size: NA; DNA: TGTGCCAGCAGCTTCCCCAGGGGAGAAGGCTACACCTTC; CDR3: CASSFPRGEGYTF
J: TRBJ1-6; V: TRBV5-5; D: TRBD1; size: NA; DNA: TGTGCCAGCAGCCTAGGACAGGGGATTTCACCCCTCCACTTT; CDR3: CASSLGQGISPLHF
J: TRBJ2-7; V: TRBV10-3; D: NA; size: NA; DNA: TGTGCCATCAGTGAGTCGTCTAAAGGCGCCGGTTACGAGCAGTACTTC; CDR3: CAISESSKGAGYEQYF
J: TRBJ1-2; V: TRBV7-3; D: NA; size: NA; DNA: TGTGCCAGCAGTTCCGGGACCAACGCTGGTAACTATGGCTACACCTTC; CDR3: CASSSGTNAGNYGYTF
J: TRBJ2-5; V: TRBV11-3; D: NA; size: NA; DNA: TGTGCCAGCAGCTTAGTCAAAGGGGCGGCGGCCCAAGAGACCCAGTACTTC; CDR3: CASSLVKGAAAQETQYF
J: TRBJ1-6; V: TRBV30; D: NA; size: NA; DNA: TGTGCCTGGAGTGTAGGTACAGGGAATTCACCCCTCCACTTT; CDR3: CAWSVGTGNSPLHF
J: TRBJ2-1; V: TRBV4-1; D: NA; size: NA; DNA: TGCGCCAGCAGCCCGGGCCCTCGGGGAAATGAGCAGTTCTTC; CDR3: CASSPGPRGNEQFF
J: TRBJ2-3; V: TRBV19; D: TRBD1; size: NA; DNA: TGTGCCAGTAGTAAAGGGACAGGGAAAGATACGCAGTATTTT; CDR3: CASSKGTGKDTQYF
J: TRBJ2-2; V: TRBV6-5; D: TRBD1; size: NA; DNA: TGTGCCAGCAGTTACGGGGACAGGGCCACCGGGGAGCTGTTTTTT; CDR3: CASSYGDRATGELFF
J: TRBJ2-7; V: TRBV2; D: TRBD2; size: NA; DNA: TGTGCCAGCAGGTTCATTAGCGGGGGGAATCCCTACGAGCAGTACTTC; CDR3: CASRFISGGNPYEQYF
J: TRBJ1-5; V: TRBV19; D: NA; size: NA; DNA: TGTGCCAGTAGTTCCACAGGGAGAGGCAATCAGCCCCAGCATTTT; CDR3: CASSSTGRGNQPQHF
J: TRBJ1-2; V: TRBV19; D: TRBD1; size: NA; DNA: TGTGCCAGTAGTCCGGACAGGAGCTATGGCTACACCTTC; CDR3: CASSPDRSYGYTF
J: TRBJ2-1; V: TRBV7-9; D: NA; size: NA; DNA: TGTGCCAGCACCTTGGGGACCGATTCCTACAATGAGCAGTTCTTC; CDR3: CASTLGTDSYNEQFF
J: TRBJ2-1; V: TRBV11-3; D: NA; size: NA; DNA: TGTGCCAGCAGCTTCGGGACAACATACAATGAGCAGTTCTTC; CDR3: CASSFGTTYNEQFF
J: TRBJ2-7; V: TRBV5-6; D: TRBD2; size: few; DNA: TGTGCCAGCAGCTTGAGTTATACGAGCGGGAGGCGCGAGCAGTACTTC; CDR3: CASSLSYTSGRREQYF
J: TRBJ1-2; V: TRBV4-1; D: TRBD1; size: NA; DNA: TGCGCCAGCAGCCAAGAAAGTGACAGGGGGCGCAAAGGCTACACCTTC; CDR3: CASSQESDRGRKGYTF
J: TRBJ1-1; V: TRBV6-1; D: NA; size: NA; DNA: TGTGCCAGCAGGGAGGTAGTTGAGAACACTGAAGCTTTCTTT; CDR3: CASREVVENTEAFF
J: TRBJ1-2; V: TRBV5-1; D: NA; size: NA; DNA: TGCGCCAGCAGCTTCGCAGGGGTGCTTGGCTACACCTTC; CDR3: CASSFAGVLGYTF
J: TRBJ2-7; V: TRBV30; D: NA; size: NA; DNA: TGTGCCTGGAGTGCCCGGTTTAGGGTCGACGAGCAGTACTTC; CDR3: CAWSARFRVDEQYF
J: TRBJ1-5; V: TRBV7-2; D: NA; size: NA; DNA: TGTGCCAGCAGCTTAGGGCTTACAGCTAATCAGCCCCAGCATTTT; CDR3: CASSLGLTANQPQHF
J: TRBJ2-1; V: TRBV7-7; D: NA; size: NA; DNA: TGTGCTTCGGCGGGGCCACCGGTGAATGAGCAGTTCTTC; CDR3: CASAGPPVNEQFF
J: TRBJ2-7; V: TRBV25-1; D: TRBD2; size: NA; DNA: TGTGCCAGCAGTTCAACCTCTAGCGGCACCTACGAGCAGTACTTC; CDR3: CASSSTSSGTYEQYF
J: TRBJ2-1; V: TRBV19; D: NA; size: NA; DNA: TGTGCCAGTAGTATAGATTCGGCCAGGAGTGGGAAGAATGAGCAGTTCTTC; CDR3: CASSIDSARSGKNEQFF
J: TRBJ2-1; V: TRBV20-1; D: NA; size: once; DNA: TGCAGTGCTAGGCCCTACAATGAGCAGTTCTTC; CDR3: CSARPYNEQFF
J: TRBJ2-2; V: TRBV18; D: NA; size: NA; DNA: TGTGCCAGCTCACCGACATTTCGTTCCGGGGAGCTGTTTTTT; CDR3: CASSPTFRSGELFF
J: TRBJ2-3; V: TRBV7-2; D: TRBD2; size: once; DNA: TGTGCCAGCAGCTGGACTAGCGGGGGAGATACGCAGTATTTT; CDR3: CASSWTSGGDTQYF
J: TRBJ2-3; V: TRBV11-1; D: NA; size: NA; DNA: TGTGCCAGCAGCTTAGAACTTTCCGATACGCAGTATTTT; CDR3: CASSLELSDTQYF